The clone carrying this T cell receptor (beta chain) was counted only a few times. What it binds is not known. Combining a sample-barcoded 5' primer with a J-beta primer mix, a second PCR ran for roughly 6 to 12 cycles. TCRdb passed the 5' RACE reads through MiXCR, listing each CDR3 protein once. Among 850,000 to 1,100,000 distinct CDR3 sequences listed, more than 30% were seen once. This sample was taken from a study of blood T cells in healthy people across ages. The CDR3 runs to 15 residues. Germline V gene data show CDR1 as DFQATT and CDR2 as SNEGSKA (reference sequence). The ends lost 5 bases at V and 8 bases at J; junction bases unmatched: 10. Study-level results: It was the long-lived donors that had more naive CD4+ cells and higher diversity than aged donors.

This chain connects TRBV20-1 to TRBJ2-1; 12 nucleotides line up with TRBD1. The specimen was blood. The receptor was isolated from a man younger than 30 in good health. DNA of the CDR3: TGCAGTGCTGACCCCGTGGGACAGGGGGCATATGAGCAGTTCTTC. Amino acids: CSADPVGQGAYEQFF.